Ten or more counts support the clone carrying this T cell receptor beta chain. Its target is not known. From germline, CDR1 is SGHTA and CDR2 FQGNSA. This CDR3 contains 16 residues. V lost 1 base, J lost 2 bases, and 7 bases stayed unmatched. The sample is drawn from a study of T-cell memory formation after mild COVID-19. Study observations and caveats: Proof of SARS-CoV-2 specificity was absent for the second-wave clones that crested on day 37. That cross-reactive memory joined was suggested by some responding clones appearing in pre-infection memory.

TCRdb re-derived calls from the 5' RACE reads in MiXCR, one entry per CDR3 protein. This sample has 210,000 or so distinct CDR3 sequences; over 9.5% occur once, and the top ten carry 2.5% to 3.5%. The chain uses TRBV7-2 and TRBJ2-7; 8 bases agree with TRBD2. The TCR was taken from a man between 18 and 29 years old who had mild COVID-19 (a few samples of this study predate the infection). Cell type and time point are not known. Sequencing used PBMCs or a T cell subset sorted from them (not recorded which). The CDR3 loop is CASSLVSRGDPYEQYF. The CDR3 region has the DNA TGTGCCAGCAGCTTAGTCTCGCGGGGGGATCCCTACGAGCAGTACTTC. Supplemented by reference TRBV7-2 and TRBJ2-7, the full variable domain reads GAGVSQSPSNKVTEKGKDVELRCDPISGHTALYWYRQSLGQGLEFLIYFQGNSAPDKSGLPSDRFSAERTGGSVSTLTIQRTQQEDSAVYLCASSLVSRGDPYEQYFGPGTRLTVT.